Given below is one TCR beta chain in context. The data were obtained in a study of patients and donors after allogeneic stem cell transplantation. A single record per CDR3 protein comes from TCRdb applying MiXCR to the RT-PCR reads. The table records approximately 200,000 distinct CDR3 sequences, 38% of them present only once. The CDR3 extends over 15 amino acids. V was shortened by 4 bases and J by 4 bases, with 16 bases between the two germline ends. The germline gives CDR1 LNHNV, CDR2 YYDKDF (reference sequence). The sample consisted of blood, either unsorted or a sorted T cell fraction (not recorded which). The sequence came from a human donor who was either an allogeneic HSCT recipient or a stem cell or donor lymphocyte infusion donor (not recorded which). It is not recorded whose cells these are; they may come from a transplant donor. The V and J genes are TRBV15 and TRBJ1-2; no reliable D call. The CDR3 loop reads CATSTSTTDPYGYTF. As DNA, the CDR3 is TGTGCCACCAGCACTTCTACGACGGATCCCTATGGCTACACCTTC.